These T cell receptor beta chains were read from a single sample in a study of response to subunit inactivated influenza vaccine. TCRdb processed the RT-PCR reads anew with MiXCR; each CDR3 protein has one entry. The sample includes approximately 530,000 distinct CDR3 sequences, 10% to 15% of them seen just once. This sample comprised PBMCs from blood, obtained 35 to 45 days after vaccination. The receptors come from a man aged 45-65 years who received an inactivated influenza vaccine. CDR3s include the opening cysteine and the closing phenylalanine or tryptophan. D genes are given only for firm matches. Only some rows state a clone size, as once, few, many or a class for expanded clones.

D | J | V | size | CDR3 | DNA
- | TRBJ2-1 | TRBV12-3/TRBV12-4 | few | CASSLSEQFF | TGTGCCAGCAGTTTAAGTGAGCAGTTCTTC
- | TRBJ2-7 | TRBV11-2 | few | CASSSHMSGRGEQYF | TGTGCCAGCAGCTCCCACATGAGTGGACGAGGCGAGCAGTACTTC
- | TRBJ2-1 | TRBV7-9 | - | CASSLSVSAGEQFF | TGTGCCAGCAGCTTGAGTGTGAGTGCGGGTGAGCAGTTCTTC
TRBD1 | TRBJ1-3 | TRBV7-8 | few | CASSAGTASGNTIYF | TGTGCCAGCTCCGCAGGGACAGCTTCTGGAAACACCATATATTTT
- | TRBJ2-5 | TRBV9 | - | CASSVVAEETQYF | TGTGCCAGCAGCGTCGTCGCAGAAGAGACCCAGTACTTC
TRBD2 | TRBJ2-3 | TRBV7-8 | few | CASRRDGLAGYLDTQYF | TGTGCCAGCAGACGTGATGGTTTAGCGGGATATTTAGATACGCAGTATTTT
TRBD2 | TRBJ2-3 | TRBV6-1 | - | CASSESLAGNTQYF | TGTGCCAGCAGTGAATCCCTAGCGGGGAATACGCAGTATTTT
- | TRBJ2-1 | TRBV7-2 | few | CASSPRSNYYNEQFF | TGTGCCAGCAGCCCACGGTCTAATTACTACAATGAGCAGTTCTTC
TRBD1 | TRBJ2-3 | TRBV10-3 | many | CAIGTGTMDTQYF | TGTGCCATCGGGACAGGGACTATGGATACGCAGTATTTT
TRBD1 | TRBJ1-5 | TRBV7-9 | few | CASSKTGDGQPQHF | TGTGCCAGCAGCAAAACAGGGGACGGTCAGCCCCAGCATTTT
- | TRBJ2-5 | TRBV7-9 | - | CASRSLNEETQYF | TGTGCCAGCAGATCGTTAAATGAAGAGACCCAGTACTTC
TRBD2 | TRBJ2-3 | TRBV30 | - | CAWTTPGGAGDTQYF | TGTGCCTGGACTACACCGGGGGGTGCTGGAGATACGCAGTATTTT
- | TRBJ2-3 | TRBV24-1 | few | CATSESAASRPTPPDTQYF | TGTGCCACCAGTGAATCCGCCGCTAGTAGGCCAACCCCACCAGATACGCAGTATTTT
- | TRBJ2-1 | TRBV24-1 | few | CATSDSRLDSYNEQFF | TGTGCCACCAGTGATTCCCGTTTAGACTCCTACAATGAGCAGTTCTTC
- | TRBJ2-4 | TRBV24-1 | - | CATSDLDRNIQYF | TGTGCCACCAGTGATTTGGACAGGAACATTCAGTACTTC
- | TRBJ2-2 | TRBV29-1 | - | CSVVGDTGELFF | TGCAGCGTTGTTGGGGACACCGGGGAGCTGTTTTTT
- | TRBJ2-7 | TRBV29-1 | few | CSVAGNTYEQYF | TGCAGCGTGGCGGGGAATACCTACGAGCAGTACTTC
TRBD2 | TRBJ2-7 | TRBV10-2 | - | CASNLRTSGRAYEQYF | TGCGCCAGCAACTTAAGGACTAGCGGGAGGGCCTACGAGCAGTACTTC
TRBD2 | TRBJ2-5 | TRBV12-3/TRBV12-4 | few | CASSLTSGSWFSTNF | TGTGCCAGCAGTCTGACTAGCGGGAGTTGGTTCTCCACGAACTTC
- | TRBJ2-2 | TRBV28 | few | CASSYMTGELFF | TGTGCCAGCAGTTATATGACCGGGGAGCTGTTTTTT
TRBD2 | TRBJ2-7 | TRBV12-3/TRBV12-4 | - | CASTLGLAGASYEQYF | TGTGCCAGCACCTTAGGGCTAGCGGGGGCCTCCTACGAGCAGTACTTC
- | TRBJ2-2 | TRBV7-6 | few | CASSLEGTRTGELFF | TGTGCCAGCAGCTTAGAGGGGACCCGCACCGGGGAGCTGTTTTTT
- | TRBJ2-5 | TRBV7-2 | many | CASSQAPTETQYF | TGTGCCAGCAGTCAGGCCCCAACGGAGACCCAGTACTTC
TRBD1 | TRBJ2-3 | TRBV7-2 | medium-sized | CASSLEWDSELDTQYF | TGTGCCAGCAGCTTAGAGTGGGACAGCGAGCTCGATACGCAGTATTTT
- | TRBJ1-4 | TRBV5-1 | many | CASSPQTTATNEKLFF | TGCGCCAGCAGCCCTCAAACAACTGCAACTAATGAAAAACTGTTTTTT
TRBD1 | TRBJ1-1 | TRBV6-2/TRBV6-3 | - | CASSPGQGKNTEAFF | TGTGCCAGCAGCCCAGGACAGGGGAAGAACACTGAAGCTTTCTTT
TRBD2 | TRBJ2-7 | TRBV20-1 | - | CSAHGTSGAYEQYF | TGCAGTGCACACGGGACTAGCGGTGCCTACGAGCAGTACTTC
TRBD2 | TRBJ2-1 | TRBV5-4 | few | CAWNVGLEFGVSYNEQFF | TGTGCCTGGAACGTGGGACTAGAATTCGGCGTCTCCTACAATGAGCAGTTCTTC
- | TRBJ2-2 | TRBV4-1 | - | CATRTGLNTGELFF | TGCGCCACTAGAACAGGGCTGAACACCGGGGAGCTGTTTTTT
- | TRBJ2-1 | TRBV28 | - | CASSFGGRRGEQFF | TGTGCCAGCAGTTTCGGTGGGAGAAGGGGTGAGCAGTTCTTC
- | TRBJ1-4 | TRBV12-3/TRBV12-4 | - | CASSLGSGVIEKLFF | TGTGCCAGCAGTTTGGGGTCGGGTGTGATCGAAAAACTGTTTTTT
TRBD2 | TRBJ2-2 | TRBV15 | few | CATSRDSAREGPGELFF | TGTGCCACCAGCAGAGATTCGGCGCGGGAGGGCCCCGGGGAGCTGTTTTTT
- | TRBJ2-3 | TRBV20-1 | few | CSAGELEDSTDTQYF | TGCAGTGCTGGAGAATTAGAGGACAGCACAGATACGCAGTATTTT
- | TRBJ2-2 | TRBV11-2 | many | CASSLADSTGELFF | TGTGCCAGCAGCTTAGCGGACAGTACCGGGGAGCTGTTTTTT
TRBD1 | TRBJ1-6 | TRBV5-1 | few | CASSELGQTNNSPLHF | TGCGCCAGCAGCGAACTGGGACAGACTAATAATTCACCCCTCCACTTT
TRBD1 | TRBJ2-5 | TRBV5-6 | - | CASSSRRTGGETQYF | TGTGCCAGCAGCTCCCGACGGACAGGGGGCGAGACCCAGTACTTC
TRBD2 | TRBJ2-5 | TRBV4-1 | few | CASSISGGQETQYF | TGCGCCAGCAGCATTAGCGGGGGCCAAGAGACCCAGTACTTC
- | TRBJ2-7 | TRBV4-1 | - | CASSQDWGHYEQYF | TGCGCCAGCAGCCAAGATTGGGGACACTACGAGCAGTACTTC
TRBD1 | TRBJ2-2 | TRBV11-1 | few | CASSTPLRTGEVTGELFF | TGTGCCAGCAGCACCCCCTTGAGGACAGGGGAGGTCACCGGGGAGCTGTTTTTT
- | TRBJ2-1 | TRBV7-6 | few | CASSNRQASSYNEQFF | TGTGCCAGCAGCAACCGACAGGCATCCTCCTACAATGAGCAGTTCTTC
TRBD1 | TRBJ2-6 | TRBV10-3 | few | CAISTTGGGSGANVLTF | TGTGCCATCAGTACGACAGGGGGCGGCTCTGGGGCCAACGTCCTGACTTTC
TRBD2 | TRBJ2-5 | TRBV11-2 | few | CASSWSGREQETQYF | TGTGCCAGCAGTTGGAGCGGGCGGGAGCAAGAGACCCAGTACTTC
- | TRBJ2-2 | TRBV5-1 | - | CASTFITGELFF | TGCGCCAGCACCTTCATCACCGGGGAGCTGTTTTTT
- | TRBJ2-7 | TRBV12-3/TRBV12-4 | - | CASSFSPPGHPPYEQYF | TGTGCCAGCAGTTTTTCCCCCCCGGGACACCCACCTTACGAGCAGTACTTC
TRBD1 | TRBJ2-7 | TRBV5-1 | - | CASSVSGQGYEQYF | TGCGCCAGCAGCGTTTCCGGACAGGGCTACGAGCAGTACTTC
- | TRBJ2-2 | TRBV4-3 | few | CASSQDPYPPGELFF | TGCGCCAGCAGCCAAGACCCCTATCCCCCCGGGGAGCTGTTTTTT
- | TRBJ1-2 | TRBV7-9 | few | CASSYHRDPYGYTF | TGTGCCAGCAGTTACCACAGGGATCCCTATGGCTACACCTTC
- | TRBJ1-4 | TRBV19 | few | CASSGSYEKLFF | TGTGCCAGTAGCGGATCCTATGAAAAACTGTTTTTT
- | TRBJ2-1 | TRBV28 | few | CASSAPDSSYNEQFF | TGTGCCAGCAGTGCCCCGGACAGCTCCTACAATGAGCAGTTCTTC
- | TRBJ2-1 | TRBV12-3/TRBV12-4 | few | CASSPRLPDNEQFF | TGTGCCAGCAGTCCTCGACTTCCCGACAATGAGCAGTTCTTC
- | TRBJ2-3 | TRBV5-1 | - | CASSLPLGPSTDTQYF | TGCGCCAGCAGCCTCCCCCTGGGCCCTAGCACAGATACGCAGTATTTT
- | TRBJ2-7 | TRBV29-1 | few | CSVESGNYEQYF | TGCAGCGTTGAATCAGGAAACTACGAGCAGTACTTC